Below are 29 T cell receptor beta chains sequenced from a single sample in a study of beta chain features in type 1 diabetes. Findings and limits, study-wide: A moderate, significant TCRB CDR3 shortening appeared in type 1 diabetes across four CD4+ subsets.

No antigen has been assigned to these receptors. Every bit of the isolated RNA underwent reverse transcription, so sequencing read expressed TCRB transcripts. Using immunoSEQ multiplex PCR, the repertoire was profiled, and TCRdb retains in-frame clones only, with some absent. The sample contains more than 550,000 clones, over 12% of which appear only once. The source material was naive CD4+ T cells from blood. Every receptor here comes from a man between 18 and 29 years old with type 1 diabetes.

The table lists this clone with a few counts. This sequence joins TRBV11-3 and TRBJ2-5; D ambiguous. Germline loops: CDR1 SGHNT, CDR2 YENEEA. Between the trimmed V and J ends, which lost 5 bases and 5 bases, there was a span of 12 bases. CDR3 length: 13 amino acids. The CDR3 reads CASSQPPWETQYF. The CDR3 bases are TGTGCCAGCAGCCAACCTCCTTGGGAGACCCAGTACTTC.

This clone has only a few counts. This chain joins TRBV4-3 and TRBJ2-1, with unresolved D. The CDR3 runs to 15 residues. The germline V gene encodes CDR1 LGHNA and CDR2 YSLEER. V lost 0 bases to trimming and J lost 9 bases, with 15 bases between them. CDR3 loop: CASSQEGQLNGEQFF. The CDR3 nucleotides are TGCGCCAGCAGCCAAGAGGGTCAGCTTAACGGTGAGCAGTTCTTC.

This clone turned up a few times. The chain recombines TRBV4-2 with TRBJ2-1; TRBD2 aligns across 15 bases. In germline, CDR1 is LGHNA, CDR2 YNFKEQ. This CDR3 spans 19 amino acids. V trimming: 0 bases; J trimming: 1 base; junction bases outside the gene matches: 4. The CDR3: CASSQDRGLAGGSYNEQFF. In nucleotides, the CDR3 is TGTGCCAGCAGCCAAGACAGGGGACTAGCGGGAGGATCCTACAATGAGCAGTTCTTC.

Only a few counts were recorded for this clone. J is TRBJ2-3 and V is TRBV5-1; D not certain. Trimming shortened V by 0 bases and J by 1 base, and 9 bases separated the two germline ends. Germline lookup yields CDR1 SGHRS and CDR2 YFSETQ. The CDR3 extends over 15 amino acids. Written as DNA, the CDR3 is TGCGCCAGCAGCTTGGCCAGCGCCCGCACAGATACGCAGTATTTT. Translating gives CASSLASARTDTQYF.

This rearrangement joins TRBV4-3 to TRBJ2-5, with 13 bases lining up with TRBD2. J was trimmed by 0 bases and V by 0 bases; bases with no gene match: 4. Looked up from germline, CDR1 is LGHNA and CDR2 is YSLEER. This CDR3 has 18 residues. Written as DNA, the CDR3 is TGCGCCAGCAGCCAAGAAAAGGGACTAGCGGGGAACCAAGAGACCCAGTACTTC. The encoded protein is CASSQEKGLAGNQETQYF.

This clone has a handful of counts. V usage is TRBV28 and J usage is TRBJ2-7; maybe TRBD1 (5 bases). V shed 7 bases and J shed 7 bases, with 20 bases lying between them. Germline lookup yields CDR1 MDHEN and CDR2 SYDVKM. This CDR3 is built from 14 residues. CDR3 in DNA: TGTGCCAGCATCGCGGACATGCTCAACCGGGAGCAGTACTTC. This gives the protein CASIADMLNREQYF.

This clone was counted a single time. The chain recombines TRBV5-4 with TRBJ2-7; D is perhaps TRBD2 (5 bases). The CDR3 has 14 amino acids. CDR1 and CDR2 (germline): SGHNT, YYREEE (reference sequence). V was trimmed by 6 bases and J by 5 bases, leaving 18 bases between them. The CDR3 bases are TGTGCCAGCACCATGGAAGAGGGTCAGCACGAGCAGTACTTC. Protein product: CASTMEEGQHEQYF. Full variable domain (missing parts from reference TRBV5-4 and TRBJ2-7): ETGVTQSPTHLIKTRGQQVTLRCSSQSGHNTVSWYQQALGQGPQFIFQYYREEENGRGNFPPRFSGLQFPNYSSELNVNALELDDSALYLCASTMEEGQHEQYFGPGTRLTVT.

V usage is TRBV19 and J usage is TRBJ2-7, with D unclear. Trimming shortened V by 5 bases and J by 1 base, and 9 bases separated the two germline ends. Germline CDR1 reads LNHDA; CDR2 reads SQIVND (reference sequence). This CDR3 spans 13 amino acids. The CDR3, as DNA: TGTGCCAGTAGTCCGGTAGATTCCTACGAGCAGTACTTC. It specifies CASSPVDSYEQYF.

The chain links TRBV5-4 to TRBJ2-2; D may be TRBD1 (8 bases). CDR1 and CDR2 (germline): SGHNT, YYREEE (reference sequence). CDR3 size: 15 residues. V dropped 2 bases and J dropped 6 bases, with 14 bases sitting between them. The CDR3 sequence: CASSFTGGRAGELFF. The CDR3, as DNA: TGTGCCAGCAGCTTCACAGGGGGGAGGGCCGGGGAGCTGTTTTTT.

This clone was seen a handful of times. V and J are TRBV9 and TRBJ1-2; no definite D call. V was clipped by 0 bases and J by 4 bases, with 13 bases between them. The CDR3 consists of 15 residues. Germline CDR1 reads SGDLS; CDR2 reads YYNGEE. CDR3 DNA sequence: TGTGCCAGCAGCGTAGGAGGGTACACTGGCTATGGCTACACCTTC. It translates to CASSVGGYTGYGYTF.

This rearrangement joins TRBV30 to TRBJ2-1; 10 nucleotides agree with TRBD1. V shed 1 base, J shed 4 bases, and the junction held 4 bases outside the gene matches. Germline lookup yields CDR1 GTSNPN and CDR2 SVGIG (reference sequence). The CDR3 is made up of 15 amino acids. CDR3 amino acids: CAWSGDRGAYNEQFF. The CDR3 DNA follows: TGTGCCTGGAGTGGGGACAGGGGAGCTTACAATGAGCAGTTCTTC.

The chain employs TRBV25-1 and TRBJ2-1; D is ambiguous. CDR1 MGHDK and CDR2 SYGVNS come from the germline V gene. The CDR3 extends over 15 amino acids. Between the trimmed V and J ends, which lost 3 bases and 2 bases, there was a span of 11 bases. This CDR3 reads CASSDLGNPYNEQFF. The CDR3 DNA is TGTGCCAGCAGTGATCTAGGGAACCCCTACAATGAGCAGTTCTTC. The full variable domain, with the rest looked up from reference TRBV25-1 and TRBJ2-1, is EADIYQTPRYLVIGTGKKITLECSQTMGHDKMYWYQQDPGMELHLIHYSYGVNSTEKGDLSSESTVSRIRTEHFPLTLESARPSHTSQYLCASSDLGNPYNEQFFGPGTRLTVL.

The rearrangement uses TRBV5-1 and TRBJ2-5, with D tentatively TRBD2 (6 bases). CDR3 size: 14 residues. Per the germline V gene, CDR1 is SGHRS and CDR2 is YFSETQ. The V end was cut by 2 bases, the J end by 7 bases, with 15 bases between. CDR3 in amino acids: CASSFGRRGGTQYF. The CDR3 nucleotides are TGCGCCAGCAGCTTCGGACGGCGGGGTGGGACCCAGTACTTC.

The V and J genes are TRBV11-2 and TRBJ1-5; no definite D call. Germline V gene lookup returns CDR1 SGHAT and CDR2 FQNNGV. Trimming took off 5 bases at V and 5 bases at J, with 10 bases between the two ends. This CDR3 contains 13 residues. Written as DNA, the CDR3 is TGTGCCAGCAGCCCAACCGATTATCAGCCCCAGCATTTT. It encodes CASSPTDYQPQHF.

The V gene is TRBV5-1, the J gene TRBJ2-5; D is possibly TRBD2 (5 bases). V was cut by 2 bases and J by 2 bases, with 10 bases left in between. CDR3 size: 14 residues. Germline CDR1 is SGHRS and CDR2 is YFSETQ. Written as DNA, the CDR3 is TGCGCCAGCAGCTTTAATAGCGAGCAAGAGACCCAGTACTTC. Amino acid sequence: CASSFNSEQETQYF.

This clone was counted only a few times. V is TRBV30 and J is TRBJ2-3; 7 bases match TRBD2. V was clipped by 1 base and J by 1 base; unmatched bases: 2. CDR3 length: 14 amino acids. Germline V gene lookup returns CDR1 GTSNPN and CDR2 SVGIG (reference sequence). Here the CDR3 reads CAWSAGGRTDTQYF. The CDR3 DNA reads TGTGCCTGGAGTGCGGGGGGACGCACAGATACGCAGTATTTT.

This clone appeared many times. This chain connects TRBV4-3 to TRBJ2-6; perhaps TRBD1 as D (6 bases). Trimming removed 3 bases at V and 2 bases at J, with 8 bases between. Germline CDR1 is LGHNA and CDR2 is YSLEER. This CDR3 is built from 15 residues. CDR3 nucleotide sequence: TGCGCCAGCAGCCATAGACAGGCTGGGGCCAACGTCCTGACTTTC. This gives the protein CASSHRQAGANVLTF.

This sequence joins TRBV7-2 and TRBJ2-3, with D possibly matching TRBD2 (6 bases). The CDR3 consists of 13 residues. Trimming cost V 10 bases and J 1 base, with 12 bases left between them. From germline, CDR1 is SGHTA and CDR2 FQGNSA. CDR3 residues: CATSPGGTDTQYF. In DNA form, the CDR3 reads TGTGCCACCTCCCCGGGGGGCACAGATACGCAGTATTTT.

This clone was counted between two and nine times. The V call is TRBV10-3, the J call TRBJ2-6; 13 nucleotides agree with TRBD2. Germline loops: CDR1 ENHRY, CDR2 SYGVKD. The junction had 4 bases not matched to a gene; V was cut back by 5 bases and J by 0 bases. This CDR3 spans 18 amino acids. The CDR3 reads CAISIGLAGASGANVLTF. The CDR3, as DNA: TGTGCCATCAGTATTGGACTAGCGGGGGCCTCTGGGGCCAACGTCCTGACTTTC.

This clone was seen a single time. The chain joins TRBV18 to TRBJ2-7; D is possibly TRBD1 (5 bases). Between the trimmed V and J ends, which lost 4 bases and 0 bases, there was a span of 10 bases. The germline gives CDR1 KGHSH, CDR2 LQKENI. The CDR3 extends over 14 amino acids. CDR3 bases: TGTGCCAGCTCACTACAGGAGAGCTCCTACGAGCAGTACTTC. This encodes CASSLQESSYEQYF. The variable domain in full, completed from reference TRBV18 and TRBJ2-7, reads NAGVMQNPRHLVRRRGQEARLRCSPMKGHSHVYWYRQLPEEGLKFMVYLQKENIIDESGMPKERFSAEFPKEGPSILRIQQVVRGDSAAYFCASSLQESSYEQYFGPGTRLTVT.

This clone was counted between two and nine times. The rearrangement uses TRBV14 and TRBJ2-5; D uncertain. CDR3 length: 13 residues. The germline V and J ends were trimmed by 0 bases and 4 bases, with 6 bases remaining between them. From germline, CDR1 is SGHDN and CDR2 FVKESK. For the CDR3, the DNA is TGTGCCAGCAGCCAAGAAATTGGAGAGACCCAGTACTTC. Translating it yields CASSQEIGETQYF.

This clone was recorded a few times. The gene calls are TRBV7-3 and TRBJ2-3; D remains ambiguous. The CDR3 is made up of 13 amino acids. Trimming pared 4 bases from V and 5 bases from J, leaving 10 bases between. Germline V gene sequence: CDR1 SGHTA, CDR2 FQGTGA. CDR3 region: CASSSNHGDTQYF. CDR3 coding DNA: TGTGCCAGCAGCTCTAACCACGGAGATACGCAGTATTTT.

The chain recombines TRBV11-3 with TRBJ2-7; 7 nucleotides match TRBD1. Germline V gene lookup returns CDR1 SGHNT and CDR2 YENEEA. With 3 bases clipped from V and 5 bases from J, the junction kept 4 bases outside the gene matches. The CDR3 covers 13 residues. The CDR3, as DNA: TGTGCCAGCAGCTTGACAGGGACCGACGAGCAGTACTTC. Translating gives CASSLTGTDEQYF.

This clone appeared a few times. The J gene is TRBJ1-4, the V gene TRBV4-1; D may be TRBD1 (6 bases). Germline CDR1 reads MGHRA; CDR2 reads YSYEKL. The CDR3 covers 16 residues. Trimming removed 4 bases at V and 3 bases at J, with 15 bases between. CDR3 in amino acids: CASSRNTGRANEKLFF. In DNA form, the CDR3 reads TGCGCCAGCAGCCGTAACACAGGGCGCGCTAATGAAAAACTGTTTTTT.

The chain joins TRBV7-2 to TRBJ2-5; no reliable D call. Germline assignment: CDR1 SGHTA and CDR2 FQGNSA. CDR3 size: 13 residues. V gave up 3 bases and J gave up 2 bases, with 7 bases separating them. For the CDR3, the DNA is TGTGCCAGCAGCTTTCAGGTACAAGAGACCCAGTACTTC. Protein product: CASSFQVQETQYF.

This clone was counted only a few times. The gene calls are TRBV29-1 and TRBJ1-1; D remains ambiguous. Germline V gene sequence: CDR1 SQVTM, CDR2 ANQGSEA. The V end lost 7 bases, the J end lost 0 bases, and 18 bases lay between the germline ends. The CDR3 has 15 residues. As DNA, the CDR3 is TGCAGCGGAACTCCCGGGCCCGCATTGAACACTGAAGCTTTCTTT. This gives the protein CSGTPGPALNTEAFF.

There are a few counts of this clone. The rearrangement joins TRBV9 to TRBJ2-7; 7 bases agree with TRBD1. The germline V gene encodes CDR1 SGDLS and CDR2 YYNGEE. The CDR3 runs 9 residues. V shed 9 bases and J 7 bases; nucleotides not matched to a gene: 1. The CDR3 sequence: CATRGEQYF. The CDR3 DNA reads TGTGCCACCAGGGGGGAGCAGTACTTC.

This clone was detected a few times. This chain connects TRBV5-1 to TRBJ1-1; a possible D gene is TRBD1 (6 bases). The germline V gene has CDR1 SGHRS and CDR2 YFSETQ. V lost 4 bases, J lost 5 bases, and 15 bases lay in between. The CDR3 has 14 amino acids. CDR3 residues: CASSPGHEGTEAFF. The DNA for the CDR3 is TGCGCCAGCAGCCCGGGACACGAAGGGACTGAAGCTTTCTTT.

This clone occurred a few times. The chain couples TRBV29-1 to TRBJ2-1; 7 positions match TRBD1. Looked up from germline, CDR1 is SQVTM and CDR2 is ANQGSEA. CDR3 size: 13 residues. After removal of 5 bases from V and 7 bases from J, the junction contained 8 bases not matched to a gene. CDR3 nucleotide sequence: TGCAGCGTTCCGGACAGGCTTTGGAATGAGCAGTTCTTC. Encoded protein: CSVPDRLWNEQFF.